This TCR beta chain was sequenced for a study of CD8 T cells in ankylosing spondylitis. Study-level results: A TCR beta motif made of 7 to 9 highly homologous variants seemed typical of ankylosing spondylitis blood. Clones tied to disease were said to be significantly enriched in matched ankylosing spondylitis synovial fluid.

With respect to this clonotype: Antigen: not known.

The CDR3 extends over 15 amino acids. CDR1 and CDR2 (germline): LNHDA, SQIVND (reference sequence). V lost 5 bases and J lost 3, with 14 bases in between. TCRdb used MiXCR to reprocess the 5' RACE reads, holding one entry per CDR3 protein. Of about 540,000 distinct CDR3 sequences listed, over 9.5% are singletons. The sequence came from a male donor with ankylosing spondylitis. Sequenced input: blood, either unsorted or a sorted T cell fraction (not recorded which). The gene calls are TRBV19 and TRBJ1-5; no clear D. CDR3 in amino acids: CASSGWSAPNQPQHF. The CDR3 DNA follows: TGTGCCAGTAGTGGTTGGTCAGCTCCCAATCAGCCCCAGCATTTT.